The source of this T cell receptor (beta chain) is a study of identifying expanded T cells in peripheral blood. This clone was seen a single time. The antigen is undetermined. An end of the junction differs from the germline gene, which may be a read error. Healthy donors had no documented immune events, such as infections, while sampled. Sequenced by immunoSEQ multiplex PCR; TCRdb stores in-frame clones only, minus some. The profile covers about 85,000 clones, with roughly 91% appearing a single time and under 20% taken by the ten largest. Findings and limits, study-wide: Approximately 1.1 clones differed between technical replicates, versus approximately 16 and 19 over time.

Germline CDR1 reads SGHVS; CDR2 reads FNYEAQ. This CDR3 region has 16 residues. The TCR was taken from a person aged 18 to 69 in good health. This rearrangement joins TRBV7-6 to TRBJ2-7, with a tentative D call TRBD1 (6 bases). The sample comprised blood. CDR3 protein: CASSLEMITDSGEQYF. The CDR3 DNA reads as TGTGCCAGCAGTTTAGAGATGATAACGGACAGTGGCGAGCAGTACTTC.